This is a list of T cell receptor beta chains from one sample in a study of PD-1 blockade in classical Hodgkin lymphoma. Method: immunoSEQ multiplex PCR; TCRdb's copy keeps in-frame clones and lacks some. The repertoire holds roughly 70,000 clones, 93% seen once, with 2.6% in the top ten. The sample consisted of peripheral blood mononuclear cells (PBMCs). Receptors were obtained from a human donor with classical Hodgkin lymphoma. CDR3s include the opening cysteine and the closing phenylalanine or tryptophan. A D gene is named only where the DNA matches it firmly. Where a row states a size, it is once, few, many or the class of an expanded clone; other rows omit it.

j_call clone_size v_call d_call cdr3_nt cdr3_aa
TRBJ2-1 . TRBV27 . TGTGCCAGCCTCCATTATGAGCAGTTCTTC CASLHYEQFF
TRBJ2-5 . TRBV11-2 . TGTGCCAGCAGCTTAGGGGCACGGGGAAAGGGAGAGACCCAGTACTTC CASSLGARGKGETQYF
TRBJ2-7 . TRBV9 . TGTGCCAGCAGCGCCACTTTGGGGGGGCCCTCCTACGAGCAGTACTTC CASSATLGGPSYEQYF
TRBJ2-3 . TRBV5-1 TRBD2 TGCGCCAGCAGCTTCCCTAGCGGGGGTGCAGATACGCAGTATTTT CASSFPSGGADTQYF
TRBJ2-1 . TRBV11-2 TRBD2 TGTGCCAGCAGCTCGGGACTAGCGGGGGCATCGGAGCAGTTCTTC CASSSGLAGASEQFF
TRBJ2-1 . TRBV19 . TGTGCCAGTAGTATCCTGCCTAGCTCCTACAATGAGCAGTTCTTC CASSILPSSYNEQFF
TRBJ1-5 . TRBV28 . TGTGCCAGCAGTTTGTGGGGAGCCGGGCCCCAGCATTTT CASSLWGAGPQHF
TRBJ2-1 . TRBV4-3 . TGCGCCAGCAGCCAAGATATTGGTAGGCCCTACAATGAGCAGTTCTTC CASSQDIGRPYNEQFF
TRBJ2-1 . TRBV5-1 TRBD2 TGCGCCAGCAGCCCCTCCGGACTAGCGGGAGGGTCTTCCGATGAGCAGTTCTTC CASSPSGLAGGSSDEQFF
TRBJ1-2 . TRBV29-1 . TGCAGCGTTGTTAGGGCAGGGGTCTATGGCTACACCTTC CSVVRAGVYGYTF
TRBJ2-2 . TRBV19 . TGTGCCAGTAGTATCTCAAGGGGGGTACCGAACACCGGGGAGCTGTTTTTT CASSISRGVPNTGELFF
TRBJ2-2 . TRBV6-5 TRBD1 TGTGCCAGCGACAGGGGAGGCACCGGGGAGCTGTTTTTT CASDRGGTGELFF
TRBJ2-1 . TRBV7-9 TRBD2 TGTGCCAGCAGCTTAGGCACTAGCGGGGGCTCCTACAATGAGCAGTTCTTC CASSLGTSGGSYNEQFF
TRBJ1-2 . TRBV15 . TGTGCCACCAGCAGAGATTTGCAGGCCGCTAACTATGGCTACACCTTC CATSRDLQAANYGYTF
TRBJ2-7 . TRBV5-1 TRBD2 TGCGCCAGCAGCACCATTAGTTTAGCGGGAGGACAAGGGGAGCAGTACTTC CASSTISLAGGQGEQYF
TRBJ1-6 once TRBV5-1 . TGCGCCAGCAGCTCGGGGTGGGGAGATTCACCCCTCCACTTT CASSSGWGDSPLHF
TRBJ2-7 . TRBV4-3 TRBD2 TGCGCCAGCAGCCAAGACCCAGCGGGAGGTTCCGAGCAGTACTTC CASSQDPAGGSEQYF
TRBJ2-2 . TRBV11-3 TRBD1 TGTGCCAGCAGCTTATCGGAGGACAGGGGAGCCACCGGGGAGCTGTTTTTT CASSLSEDRGATGELFF
TRBJ1-6 . TRBV5-1 . TGCGCCAGCGGGCTCGGGGGTAGCTCCTATAATTCACCCCTCCACTTT CASGLGGSSYNSPLHF
TRBJ2-7 . TRBV15 . TGTGCCACCAGCAGAGATCTCCCGTACGAGCAGTACTTC CATSRDLPYEQYF
TRBJ1-1 . TRBV6-1 TRBD1 TGTGCCAGCAGGCAGGACAGGGGTAAGAGCACTGAAGCTTTCTTT CASRQDRGKSTEAFF
TRBJ2-6 . TRBV6-4 . TGTGCCAGCAGTGAAACTCGGCACTCTGGGGCCAACGTCCTGACTTTC CASSETRHSGANVLTF
TRBJ2-1 . TRBV28 . TGTGCCAGCACCCTCTCCGGGACCATTCAACCCTCCTCCTACAATGAGCAGTTCTTC CASTLSGTIQPSSYNEQFF
TRBJ2-2 . TRBV9 TRBD2 TGTGCCAGCAGCGGCCGGACTAGCGGGAGGGCCTCAGTCACCGGGGAGCTGTTTTTT CASSGRTSGRASVTGELFF
TRBJ2-5 . TRBV4-2 . TGTGCCAGCAGCCAAGTGAGGGGGGTCGAGACCCAGTACTTC CASSQVRGVETQYF
TRBJ1-5 . TRBV10-3 . TGTGCCATCAGTGAGACAGGGAAGGACCAGCCCCAGCATTTT CAISETGKDQPQHF